This T cell receptor beta chain was sequenced during a study of spatial heterogeneity in lung cancer. TCRdb recomputed calls from the 5' RACE reads with MiXCR, one row per CDR3 protein. The sample has about 38,000 distinct CDR3 sequences, 7.5% seen once; the top ten hold 28%. Stated time point: sample taken at primary tumor resection. From tumor, nontumor lung or frozen PBMC, whole RNA was taken unsorted for sequencing. The sequence derives from a male donor with early-stage non-small cell lung cancer. The sequencing used PBMCs, collected at surgery.

In DNA form, the CDR3 reads TGTGCCAGCTCTCCGACAGATAGCTCCTACAATGAGCAGTTCTTC. It yields the protein CASSPTDSSYNEQFF. The rearrangement uses TRBV18 and TRBJ2-1; D may be TRBD1 (5 bases). The germline CDR1 and CDR2 sequences are KGHSH and LQKENI. Trimming removed 6 bases from V and 0 bases from J, with 12 bases in between. The CDR3 contains 15 residues.